A selection of T cell receptor beta chains follows, all from one sample in a study of blood T cell repertoires in COVID-19. Measured with immunoSEQ multiplex PCR; TCRdb has only the in-frame clones, and not every one. The sample contains 250,000 or so clones, over 80% of which appear only once. The sequenced sample was peripheral blood. These receptors were obtained from a woman aged 55-69 years with active or convalescent COVID-19. CDR3s include the opening cysteine and the closing phenylalanine or tryptophan. D genes are given only for firm matches. Clone size is not always given. Where it is, it says once, few, many or a class for expanded clones.

V gene	clone size	J gene	D gene	CDR3 DNA	CDR3 protein
TRBV19	few	TRBJ1-4	TRBD1	TGTGCCAGTAGTGTCACAGGGGTGGGTGAAAAACTGTTTTTT	CASSVTGVGEKLFF
TRBV25-1	.	TRBJ1-4	.	TGTGCCAGCAGTGAATATAGGGGTAGCGGGAATCCCGTTGAAAAACTGTTTTTT	CASSEYRGSGNPVEKLFF
TRBV7-2	.	TRBJ1-5	.	TGTGCCAGCAGCCCGACTAGGGACGGTCAGCCCCAGCATTTT	CASSPTRDGQPQHF
TRBV19	once	TRBJ2-1	TRBD2	TGTGCCAGTAGTGCAGGACTAGCGGGATTAGGGTACAATGAGCAGTTCTTC	CASSAGLAGLGYNEQFF
TRBV28	few	TRBJ1-2	.	TGTGCCAGCAGTGCCTCGACAGTCTATGGCTACACCTTC	CASSASTVYGYTF
TRBV19	.	TRBJ2-4	.	TGTGCCAGTAGTCAGGGGACCTTAGCCAAAAACATTCAGTACTTC	CASSQGTLAKNIQYF
TRBV7-6	.	TRBJ1-1	.	TGTGCCAGCAGCTTAGAACCCCTCGGAGACACTGAAGCTTTCTTT	CASSLEPLGDTEAFF
TRBV10-3	many	TRBJ2-1	.	TGTGCCATCAGTGAGGCGACTAACAATGAGCAGTTCTTC	CAISEATNNEQFF
TRBV11-3	.	TRBJ2-1	.	TGTGCCAGCAGCTTAGGATGGCGCGGGATCAATGAGCAGTTCTTC	CASSLGWRGINEQFF
TRBV5-5	.	TRBJ1-5	TRBD1	TGTGCCAGCAGCCCAGGGACAGGGGGAACCCCTCGGCAGCCCCAGCATTTT	CASSPGTGGTPRQPQHF
TRBV27	.	TRBJ2-1	.	TGTGCCAGCGGGTCCTTAGCAAGCTCCTACAATGAGCAGTTCTTC	CASGSLASSYNEQFF
TRBV2	.	TRBJ1-4	.	TGTGCCAGCAGTGAAGGTCACGAGGGCGAAAAACTGTTTTTT	CASSEGHEGEKLFF
TRBV4-1	.	TRBJ2-5	TRBD2	TGCGCCAGCAGCCAAGATTGGCTCGCTAGCGGGAGGAACCAAGAGACCCAGTACTTC	CASSQDWLASGRNQETQYF
TRBV15	.	TRBJ2-3	.	TGTGCCACCAGCAGAGATTCGGATACGCAGTATTTT	CATSRDSDTQYF
TRBV5-1	.	TRBJ2-1	TRBD2	TGCGCCAGCAATAGCGGGATCCCCTACAATGAGCAGTTCTTC	CASNSGIPYNEQFF
TRBV18	.	TRBJ2-1	.	TGTGCCAGCAAAAAACTAGAGAGAATTTACAATGAGCAGTTCTTC	CASKKLERIYNEQFF
TRBV7-9	.	TRBJ2-3	TRBD2	TGTGCCAGCAGCATAGGACTAGCGGGTGCGATAGATACGCAGTATTTT	CASSIGLAGAIDTQYF
TRBV11-2	.	TRBJ2-2	.	TGTGCCAGCAGCTTACTACCGGGACTTTACACCGGGGAGCTGTTTTTT	CASSLLPGLYTGELFF
TRBV6-5	.	TRBJ1-6	.	TGTGCCAGCAGTCGAGACGGAGATAATTCACCCCTCCACTTT	CASSRDGDNSPLHF
TRBV11-2	.	TRBJ1-3	.	TGTGCCAGCAGCCCAACCCTCGCGGCACCCTCTGGAAACACCATATATTTT	CASSPTLAAPSGNTIYF
TRBV6-2/TRBV6-3	.	TRBJ1-5	.	TGTGCCAGCAGTTTCGGGACAAACAATCAGCCCCAGCATTTT	CASSFGTNNQPQHF
TRBV3-1/TRBV3-2	.	TRBJ2-3	TRBD2	TGTGCCAGCAGCCGTAGCGGGGACACAGATACGCAGTATTTT	CASSRSGDTDTQYF
TRBV10-3	.	TRBJ2-7	.	TGTGCCATCACCGAGGAAAACTTTTACGAGCAGTACTTC	CAITEENFYEQYF
TRBV7-2	few	TRBJ2-2	TRBD1	TGTGCCAGCAGCTTAGTCGCAGGGGGCGGCACCGGGGAGCTGTTTTTT	CASSLVAGGGTGELFF
TRBV2	.	TRBJ1-1	TRBD1	TGTGCCAGCGGAATGAGGGGGCGAAACACTGAAGCTTTCTTT	CASGMRGRNTEAFF
TRBV4-2	.	TRBJ2-3	.	TGTGCCAGCAGGGATGGGCCCCACGGTAGCACAGATACGCAGTATTTT	CASRDGPHGSTDTQYF
TRBV15	few	TRBJ1-6	TRBD1	TGTGCCACCAGCAGAGTCCGTACAGGGGGTAATTCACCCCTCCACTTT	CATSRVRTGGNSPLHF
TRBV5-1	.	TRBJ1-4	TRBD1	TGCGCCAGCAGCCAGGACAGGAGTGCAACTAATGAAAAACTGTTTTTT	CASSQDRSATNEKLFF
TRBV9	.	TRBJ2-3	TRBD2	TGTGCCAGCAGCCCCCGACTAGCCTCAAGCACAGATACGCAGTATTTT	CASSPRLASSTDTQYF
TRBV27	.	TRBJ2-7	.	TGTGCCACCGTCGGGAGTACTTCCTACGAGCAGTACTTC	CATVGSTSYEQYF
TRBV7-9	.	TRBJ1-2	.	TGTGCCAGCAGCCCAATCGGGGACTTATCGGGGGGCTATGGCTACACCTTC	CASSPIGDLSGGYGYTF
TRBV6-5	many	TRBJ2-2	TRBD1	TGTGCCAGCAGTTATTTGGACAGGACCTCCGCCGGGGAGCTGTTTTTT	CASSYLDRTSAGELFF
TRBV3-1/TRBV3-2	.	TRBJ1-2	.	TGTGCCAGCAGCCAGGACAGAGGAGGCTACACCTTC	CASSQDRGGYTF
TRBV25-1	.	TRBJ2-3	TRBD2	TGTGCCAGCAGTGTAGCGGGAGCGACCACAGATACGCAGTATTTT	CASSVAGATTDTQYF
TRBV3-1/TRBV3-2	.	TRBJ1-5	.	TGTGCCAGCAGCCAAGATTTGGGGGGACGGCCCCAGCATTTT	CASSQDLGGRPQHF
TRBV18	few	TRBJ1-5	.	TGTGCCAGCTCACCACCTGGAGGCGGAGGGCCCACCACTCGGCCCCAGCATTTT	CASSPPGGGGPTTRPQHF
TRBV6-1	once	TRBJ1-2	TRBD1	TGTGCCAGCAGTGAGGCAAACAGGGGATTGAACTATGGCTACACCTTC	CASSEANRGLNYGYTF
TRBV2	.	TRBJ2-2	TRBD2	TGTGCCAGCAGCTACACGGGGGGTGTAACCGGGGAGCTGTTTTTT	CASSYTGGVTGELFF
TRBV6-5	few	TRBJ1-5	.	TGTGCCAGCAGTTCCCGGACGGGGAGCAATCAGCCCCAGCATTTT	CASSSRTGSNQPQHF
TRBV24-1	.	TRBJ2-1	.	TGTGCCACCAGTGACCCCATGACCGGGAGCTCCTACAATGAGCAGTTCTTC	CATSDPMTGSSYNEQFF
TRBV9	.	TRBJ1-1	.	TGTGCCAGCAGCGTAGCCTCCCGAGGGTCGAACACTGAAGCTTTCTTT	CASSVASRGSNTEAFF
TRBV10-3	.	TRBJ2-5	TRBD2	TGTGCCATCCGGGAGGGCGGCCAAGAGACCCAGTACTTC	CAIREGGQETQYF
TRBV27	.	TRBJ1-5	.	TGTGCCAGCAGTTTAACGGGGGTAGGGCAGCCCCAGCATTTT	CASSLTGVGQPQHF
TRBV10-3	.	TRBJ1-1	.	TGTGCCATTCAACTAGACCCAGGCACTGAAGCTTTCTTT	CAIQLDPGTEAFF
TRBV4-2	.	TRBJ1-5	TRBD1	TGTGCCAGCAGCCCCGATACGACAGGGGGCGTGAATCAGCCCCAGCATTTT	CASSPDTTGGVNQPQHF
TRBV5-1	.	TRBJ1-1	.	TGCGCCAGCAGCTTGGGGCACCTGAACACTGAAGCTTTCTTT	CASSLGHLNTEAFF
TRBV3-1/TRBV3-2	.	TRBJ2-7	TRBD2	TGTGCCAGCAGCCCAGCGGGAGGGCCGGGGTACGAGCAGTACTTC	CASSPAGGPGYEQYF
TRBV7-9	few	TRBJ1-2	TRBD1	TGTGCCAGCAGGCCAAAGTTCGCAGGGGGCCCATATGGCTACACCTTC	CASRPKFAGGPYGYTF
TRBV4-2	.	TRBJ2-1	TRBD2	TGTGCCAGCAGCCCACCCCAGCGGGGCCTCTACAATGAGCAGTTCTTC	CASSPPQRGLYNEQFF
TRBV27	.	TRBJ2-3	TRBD2	TGTGCCAGCAGTTTAAGCGGGAGCCGAAGCACAGATACGCAGTATTTT	CASSLSGSRSTDTQYF
TRBV18	.	TRBJ1-4	.	TGTGCCAGCTCACCAAGCGGCGTGTTAGCTAATGAAAAACTGTTTTTT	CASSPSGVLANEKLFF
TRBV3-1/TRBV3-2	.	TRBJ2-5	TRBD2	TGTGCCAGCAGCCAGGGCGGGAGTACGGAGACCCAGTACTTC	CASSQGGSTETQYF
TRBV9	few	TRBJ1-1	.	TGTGCCAGCAGCGCTCGTTTGAACACTGAAGCTTTCTTT	CASSARLNTEAFF